This is a list of T cell receptor beta chains from one sample in a study of identical twins. TCRdb itself ran the 5' RACE reads through MiXCR, one entry per CDR3 protein. In the table there are around 340,000 distinct CDR3 sequences, about 12% of which are singletons. This same sample was also part of a study on yellow fever vaccine responses in identical twins.

Sequencing was done on a sample of CD8+ T cells sorted from blood. These receptors all come from a woman between 18 and 29 years old in good health. CDR3s include the opening cysteine and the closing phenylalanine or tryptophan. The D gene is left open where the match is weak. Expanded clones get a size class; other rows say once, few or many, or leave the size out.

>18|TRBV12-5|TRBJ2-2|many|-
TGTGCTAGTGGTTTGACAAAAACCGGGACACAGAACACCGGGGAGCTGTTTTTT
CASGLTKTGTQNTGELFF
>15|TRBV7-6|TRBJ2-7|-|TRBD2
TGTGCCAGCAGCCCTTCTCTAGCGGGAAGGTATGAGCAGTACTTC
CASSPSLAGRYEQYF
>14|TRBV4-2|TRBJ2-1|few|TRBD2
TGTGCCAGCAGCCAAGCGGGGGGGCCCAATGAGCAGTTCTTC
CASSQAGGPNEQFF
>14|TRBV20-1|TRBJ2-1|few|TRBD2
TGCAGTGCTAGCTTGCGGGAGGGTCACAATGAGCAGTTCTTC
CSASLREGHNEQFF
>15|TRBV3-1|TRBJ2-5|-|TRBD2
TGTGCCAGCAGCCAAGGGACTAGCACCGGGGAGACCCAGTACTTC
CASSQGTSTGETQYF
>15|TRBV2|TRBJ2-1|-|TRBD2
TGTGCCAGCAGTGAGACTAGCGGGACCTACAATGAGCAGTTCTTC
CASSETSGTYNEQFF
>15|TRBV12-3/TRBV12-4|TRBJ1-1|few|TRBD1
TGTGCCAGCAGTCCCGAGACAGGGGTAGCCACTGAAGCTTTCTTT
CASSPETGVATEAFF
>14|TRBV12-3/TRBV12-4|TRBJ2-7|-|-
TGTGCCAGCAGTCCCCAGGACAAGGGCTACGAGCAGTACTTC
CASSPQDKGYEQYF
>15|TRBV9|TRBJ2-1|few|-
TGTGCCAGCAGCGTAGAGGGGGGAGGGAGGAATGAGCAGTTCTTC
CASSVEGGGRNEQFF
>13|TRBV12-3/TRBV12-4|TRBJ1-1|many|-
TGTGCCAGCACCTTGGGGGTTGGCACTGAAGCTTTCTTT
CASTLGVGTEAFF
>15|TRBV7-9|TRBJ1-1|few|-
TGTGCCAGCAGCTTACTCCTAGAGGGCCAGGTTGAAGCTTTCTTT
CASSLLLEGQVEAFF
>14|TRBV2|TRBJ2-5|-|-
TGTGCCAGCAGTGAAGTTAGAGGGGCAGAGACCCAGTACTTC
CASSEVRGAETQYF
>15|TRBV28|TRBJ2-1|few|TRBD2
TGTGCCATCGCGACTAGCGGGAGTCCCTACAATGAGCAGTTCTTC
CAIATSGSPYNEQFF
>15|TRBV4-1|TRBJ1-2|-|-
TGCGCCAGCAGCCAAGGTTTGGGAGCTAACTATGGCTACACCTTC
CASSQGLGANYGYTF
>13|TRBV27|TRBJ2-7|many|-
TGTGCCAGCAGTTTATTGCCGGACTACGAGCAGTACTTC
CASSLLPDYEQYF
>14|TRBV12-3/TRBV12-4|TRBJ1-1|few|-
TGTGCCAGCAGTTTAGGGACTAGGTACACTGAAGCTTTCTTT
CASSLGTRYTEAFF
>14|TRBV9|TRBJ2-7|-|-
TGTGCCAGCAGCGTAGCGGGATACGCCTACGAGCAGTACTTC
CASSVAGYAYEQYF
>16|TRBV4-1|TRBJ2-1|-|-
TGCGCCAGCAGCCCAACCCCGGACCGACCCTACAATGAGCAGTTCTTC
CASSPTPDRPYNEQFF
>16|TRBV21-1|TRBJ1-3|once|-
TGTGCCAGCAGCAAACGGGACCGCAACTCTGGAAACACCATATATTTT
CASSKRDRNSGNTIYF
>12|TRBV6-5|TRBJ1-1|-|-
TGTGCCAGCAGTCCACCGAACACTGAAGCTTTCTTT
CASSPPNTEAFF
>15|TRBV7-8|TRBJ2-7|few|TRBD2
TGTGCCAGCAGCACCTACCCCGGGACTAGTTCGAAGCAGTACTTC
CASSTYPGTSSKQYF
>14|TRBV2|TRBJ2-2|many|-
TGTGCCAGCAGTGAAGCGCTCGACACCGGGGAGCTGTTTTTT
CASSEALDTGELFF
>17|TRBV2|TRBJ2-3|-|TRBD2
TGTGCCAGCAGTGAAGCGCTAGCGGGGGGCTCTACAGATACGCAGTATTTT
CASSEALAGGSTDTQYF
>16|TRBV7-8|TRBJ2-1|-|TRBD1
TGTGCCAGCAGCTTAGTGGCAGGGGGCGCTTACAATGAGCAGTTCTTC
CASSLVAGGAYNEQFF
>14|TRBV28|TRBJ2-7|-|-
TGTGCCAGCAGTTTATTACGACTAGGGAACGAGCAGTACTTC
CASSLLRLGNEQYF
>14|TRBV4-1|TRBJ2-1|-|-
TGCGCCAGCAGCCAAGAGTCTATTTCGGATGAGCAGTTCTTC
CASSQESISDEQFF
>15|TRBV10-1|TRBJ2-3|-|-
TGCGCCAGCAGTGAGTCGTTAGTGGTTCAAGATACGCAGTATTTT
CASSESLVVQDTQYF
>13|TRBV6-5|TRBJ1-2|-|-
TGTGCCAGCAGATATTTCGGCTTTGGTGGCTACACCTTC
CASRYFGFGGYTF
>17|TRBV4-1|TRBJ2-3|many|-
TGCGCCAGCAGCCAAGTAGGTCCGGGGGCTCTCACAGATACGCAGTATTTT
CASSQVGPGALTDTQYF
>15|TRBV6-5|TRBJ2-1|-|TRBD2
TGTGCCAGCAGTTACTCGGCTAGCGGGACGGGTGAGCAGTTCTTC
CASSYSASGTGEQFF
>16|TRBV5-1|TRBJ2-3|-|TRBD2
TGCGCCAGCAGCTGGGGGACTAGCGGTTACACAGATACGCAGTATTTT
CASSWGTSGYTDTQYF
>14|TRBV11-3|TRBJ2-7|-|TRBD2
TGTGCCAGCAGCGGACTAGCGATACCCTACGAGCAGTACTTC
CASSGLAIPYEQYF
>13|TRBV29-1|TRBJ1-2|few|-
TGCAGCGTTGATAGGCAGGACTACTATGGCTACACCTTC
CSVDRQDYYGYTF
>16|TRBV24-1|TRBJ2-1|-|-
TGTGCCACCAGTGATCCCGCCCTGGAGGGGTACAATGAGCAGTTCTTC
CATSDPALEGYNEQFF
>15|TRBV6-1|TRBJ2-2|-|TRBD2
TGTGCCAGCTCCCTGGGACTAACGAACACCGGGGAGCTGTTTTTT
CASSLGLTNTGELFF
>14|TRBV7-8|TRBJ2-3|few|TRBD2
TGTGCCAGCAGCCGCGGACTAGCGGGAGATACGCAGTATTTT
CASSRGLAGDTQYF
>13|TRBV12-3/TRBV12-4|TRBJ2-4|many|-
TGTGCCAGCAGTCCATACTGGGTTGACATTCAGTACTTC
CASSPYWVDIQYF
>16|TRBV5-6|TRBJ2-1|-|-
TGTGCCAGCAGCTGGGCTGTGGGGGGGCCTATGAATGAGCAGTTCTTC
CASSWAVGGPMNEQFF
>13|TRBV28|TRBJ2-1|-|-
TGTGCCAGCAGTTTTATAGGCGTTGGCGAGCAGTTCTTC
CASSFIGVGEQFF
>14|TRBV28|TRBJ2-2|-|TRBD1
TGTGCCAGCAGCCTACAGGGGTCCGGCGGGGAGCTGTTTTTT
CASSLQGSGGELFF
>16|TRBV6-5|TRBJ1-6|few|TRBD1
TGTGCCAGCAGTTACGAGGCGGCAGGGGGCAATTCACCCCTCCACTTT
CASSYEAAGGNSPLHF
>15|TRBV5-1|TRBJ2-1|many|-
TGCGCCAGCAGCCTAACTTCAACCCCGGGCAATGAGCAGTTCTTC
CASSLTSTPGNEQFF
>18|TRBV11-1|TRBJ2-3|once|-
TGTGCCAGCAAGGGGAGAGGTGGTTTTAGGGTCGAGTCAGATACGCAGTATTTT
CASKGRGGFRVESDTQYF
>16|TRBV7-8|TRBJ2-3|-|TRBD2
TGTGCCAGCAGCTGGGGGGGACGGAGCCCCACAGATACGCAGTATTTT
CASSWGGRSPTDTQYF
>16|TRBV5-1|TRBJ2-1|-|-
TGCGCCAGCAGCCTGAACTCAGGGGGGGCGCCCAATGAGCAGTTCTTC
CASSLNSGGAPNEQFF